This T cell receptor beta chain was profiled in a study of blood T cell repertoires in COVID-19 (dated by TCRdb to the early 2020s). With respect to the entire study: The collaborator samples originated in the United States, Italy and Spain and spanned the acute and convalescent phases of COVID-19. The material from the prospective study consisted of cDNA or gDNA derived from T cells, B-cell-depleted T cells, or PBMCs. Deeply sampled blood TCRbeta repertoires from subjects exposed to, actively infected with, or recovered from COVID-19 were included in the dataset. The repertoires were released in a freely available public database intended as a resource for research on the immune response to SARS-CoV-2. Samples came from the ongoing ImmuneRACE study (first 160 participants) plus 1,254 subjects from 6 global collaborators. Sample metadata almost always included a de-identified subject ID, COVID-19 status, age in years and sex. Where available, HLA class I and class II types were taken from metadata supplied by the sample provider and were not determined by assay-based typing.

The paper as a whole reports these results and caveats: The quantity of clinical and demographic metadata differed by source and by participant and was supplied without curation.

Participants in the prospective study were enrolled through a virtual design, were aged about 18 to 89 years, and lived in 24 United States geographic areas. In the prospective study, participants were assigned to cohorts based on the clinical history participants reported in a screening survey and a study questionnaire. A participant counted as exposed if, within 2 weeks of entering the study, that participant had been in contact with someone who had a PCR-confirmed or clinician-diagnosed COVID-19 case. Mobile phlebotomists in the prospective study collected whole blood, serum and a nasopharyngeal or oropharyngeal swab from every participant. Additional blood draws and questionnaires over an approximately 2-month period could optionally be provided by prospective study participants. Blood samples from the prospective study were shipped frozen or at room temperature prior to DNA extraction. Relative to germline, V is 5 bases shorter and J is 7 bases shorter, with 15 bases between their ends. The cysteine opens and the phenylalanine closes a CDR3 of 14 amino acids. This entry keeps only the CDR3 DNA: 42 bases, framed from base 1. CDR1 SGHTA and CDR2 FQGNSA were looked up in the germline V gene.

The immunoSEQ Assay, a bias-controlled multiplex PCR, was used to amplify TCRbeta CDR3 regions from genomic DNA. The paper's data handling went like this. The number of nucleated cells in each sample was estimated from the amplification of reference gene primers within the assay. To quantify the absolute abundance of each unique TCRbeta CDR3 rearrangement, sequence reads were collapsed and filtered. For each sample, productive Simpson clonality was calculated by taking the square root of Simpson's diversity index across productive rearrangements. As stored in TCRdb, this immuneACCESS dataset retains in-frame rearrangements with V and J assigned. A fraction of the clones does not appear; measured against another copy, unresolved V genes explain less than half of the discrepancy, and the remainder lacks a known reason. The V and J calls and clone size come from that table; D and trimming were worked out from the DNA. This sample has roughly 320,000 clones in its table, and over 90% of those were observed once. 3.9% of the sample rests with the top ten.

A remark on this clone: The clone's antigen remains unknown. No quality values exist for individual bases; no much larger clone is one base distant.

This sequence uses TRBV7-2 and TRBJ1-5; a weak D assignment points to TRBD1 (6 bases agree). This TCR came from a woman in her twenties or thirties who had been exposed to COVID-19. The sample taken for sequencing was PBMCs or T cells enriched from blood (not recorded which). The CDR3 region reads CASSQQGDRQPQHF. The base sequence is TGTGCCAGCAGCCAACAGGGTGATAGGCAGCCCCAGCATTTT.